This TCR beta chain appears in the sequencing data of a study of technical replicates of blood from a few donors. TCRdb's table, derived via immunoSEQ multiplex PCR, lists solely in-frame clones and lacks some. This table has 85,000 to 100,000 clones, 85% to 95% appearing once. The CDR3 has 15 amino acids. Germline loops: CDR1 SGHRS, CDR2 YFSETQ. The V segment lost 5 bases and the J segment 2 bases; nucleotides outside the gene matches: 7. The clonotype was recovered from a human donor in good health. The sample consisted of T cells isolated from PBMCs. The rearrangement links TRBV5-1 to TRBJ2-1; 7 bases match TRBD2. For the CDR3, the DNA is TGCGCCAGCAGAGAAACTAGCGAGGCCTACAATGAGCAGTTCTTC. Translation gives CASRETSEAYNEQFF.